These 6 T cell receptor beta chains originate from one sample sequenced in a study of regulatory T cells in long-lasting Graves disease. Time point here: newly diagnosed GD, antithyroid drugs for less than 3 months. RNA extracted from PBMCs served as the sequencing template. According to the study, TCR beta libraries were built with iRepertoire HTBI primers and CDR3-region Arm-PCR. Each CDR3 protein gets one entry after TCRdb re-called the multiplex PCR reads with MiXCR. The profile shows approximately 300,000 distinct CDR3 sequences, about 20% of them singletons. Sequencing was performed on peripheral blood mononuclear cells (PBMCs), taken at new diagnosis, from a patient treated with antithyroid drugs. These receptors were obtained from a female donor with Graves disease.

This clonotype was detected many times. CDR3 sequence reads: CASTPGTSNEKLFF. CDR3 DNA: TGTGCCAGCACGCCCGGGACTAGTAATGAAAAACTGTTTTTT. V is TRBV12-3 or TRBV12-4 and J is TRBJ1-4; D might be TRBD1 (5 bases). Trimming removed 7 bases from V and 4 bases from J, with 13 bases in between. The CDR3 is 14 residues long.

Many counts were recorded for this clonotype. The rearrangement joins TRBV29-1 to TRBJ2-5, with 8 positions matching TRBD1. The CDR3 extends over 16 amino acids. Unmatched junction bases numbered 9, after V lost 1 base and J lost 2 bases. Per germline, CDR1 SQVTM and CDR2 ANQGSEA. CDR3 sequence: CSVEGRQGLWQETQYF. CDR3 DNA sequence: TGCAGCGTTGAAGGGAGACAGGGGTTGTGGCAAGAGACCCAGTACTTC.

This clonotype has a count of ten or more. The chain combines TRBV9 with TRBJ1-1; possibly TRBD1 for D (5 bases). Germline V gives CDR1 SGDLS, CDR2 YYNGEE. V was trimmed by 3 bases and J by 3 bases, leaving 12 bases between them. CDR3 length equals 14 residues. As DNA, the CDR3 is TGTGCCAGCAGCGACCTACGGGGGGACACTGAAGCTTTCTTT. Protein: CASSDLRGDTEAFF.

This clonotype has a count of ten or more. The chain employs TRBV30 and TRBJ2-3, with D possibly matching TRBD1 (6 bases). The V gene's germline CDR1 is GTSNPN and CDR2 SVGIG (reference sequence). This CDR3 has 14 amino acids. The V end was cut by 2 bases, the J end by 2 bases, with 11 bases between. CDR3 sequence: CAWSPGDSTDTQYF. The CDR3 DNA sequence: TGTGCCTGGAGTCCAGGGGATTCCACAGATACGCAGTATTTT.

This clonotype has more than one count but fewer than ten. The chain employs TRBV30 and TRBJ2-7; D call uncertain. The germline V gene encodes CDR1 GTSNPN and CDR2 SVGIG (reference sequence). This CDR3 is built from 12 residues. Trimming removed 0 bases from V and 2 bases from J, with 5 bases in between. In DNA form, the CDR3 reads TGTGCCTGGAGTGTGGGGACCTACGAGCAGTACTTC. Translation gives CAWSVGTYEQYF.

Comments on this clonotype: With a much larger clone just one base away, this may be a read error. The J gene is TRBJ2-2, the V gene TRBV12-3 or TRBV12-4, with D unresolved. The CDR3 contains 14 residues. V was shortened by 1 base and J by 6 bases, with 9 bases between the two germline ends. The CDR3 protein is CASSLVVRAGELFF. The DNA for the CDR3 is TGTGCCAGCAGTTTAGTAGTCCGGGCCGGGGAGCTGTTTTTT.